The 14 T cell receptor beta chains presented below share a single source sample, sequenced in a study of blood T cells in healthy people across ages. Using a J-beta primer mix together with a sample-barcoded 5' primer, a second PCR was run for about 6 to 11 cycles. TCRdb itself ran the 5' RACE reads through MiXCR, one entry per CDR3 protein. The sample holds around 780,000 distinct CDR3 sequences, more than 55% seen once. Source material: blood. These receptors were taken from a man aged 35-49 years in good health.

This clonotype was detected only a few times. This rearrangement joins TRBV27 to TRBJ1-4; D unresolved. V lost 6 bases and J 4 bases, leaving 15 bases between the germline ends. Germline-derived CDR1 and CDR2 are MNHEY and SMNVEV (reference sequence). The CDR3 covers 15 residues. This CDR3 reads CASSSVAFFNEKLFF. CDR3 nucleotides: TGTGCCAGCAGCTCCGTCGCCTTCTTTAATGAAAAACTGTTTTTT. Based on the CDR3 plus reference TRBV27 and TRBJ1-4, the full variable domain is EAQVTQNPRYLITVTGKKLTVTCSQNMNHEYMSWYRQDPGLGLRQIYYSMNVEVTDKGDVPEGYKVSRKEKRNFPLILESPSPNQTSLYFCASSSVAFFNEKLFFGSGTQLSVL.

On this clonotype itself: Since the CDR3 does not end with the conserved phenylalanine or tryptophan, this likely comes from a read error. The chain links TRBV6-2 or TRBV6-3 to TRBJ2-7; D uncertain. Trimming left V 0 bases short and J 2 bases short, with 20 bases between. Germline CDR1 is MNHEY and CDR2 is SVGEGT. This CDR3 has 18 residues. CDR3 loop: CASSYSKTDPLTPYEQYL. CDR3 in DNA: TGTGCCAGCAGTTACTCGAAAACAGACCCTTTAACTCCCTACGAGCAGTACTTA.

This clonotype was detected a few times. The rearrangement joins TRBV9 to TRBJ1-2; 9 bases fit TRBD1. This CDR3 has 14 residues. Germline CDR1 and CDR2: SGDLS and YYNGEE. J lost 1 base, V lost 5 bases, and 3 bases had no gene match. The CDR3 spells CASSRQGVNYGYTF. In DNA form, the CDR3 reads TGTGCCAGCAGTAGACAGGGGGTTAACTATGGCTACACCTTC.

This chain links TRBV29-1 with TRBJ1-1, with a tentative D call TRBD1 (5 bases). Trimming cost V 6 bases and J 0 bases, with 11 bases left between them. The CDR3 is 13 amino acids. The germline CDR1 and CDR2 sequences are SQVTM and ANQGSEA. In nucleotides, the CDR3 is TGCAGCGTGGGGCCTGGTTTGAACACTGAAGCTTTCTTT. Its protein is CSVGPGLNTEAFF.

This clonotype was counted between two and nine times. The chain couples TRBV5-1 to TRBJ2-7, with TRBD1 matching 7 bases. This CDR3 comprises 15 residues. V shed 2 bases, J shed 5 bases, and the junction held 10 bases outside the gene matches. Germline CDR1 SGHRS, CDR2 YFSETQ. The CDR3 DNA is TGCGCCAGCAGCTTAGACGGGACAGCGGTAGACGAGCAGTACTTC. It translates to CASSLDGTAVDEQYF. Complete variable domain (other parts from reference TRBV5-1 and TRBJ2-7): KAGVTQTPRYLIKTRGQQVTLSCSPISGHRSVSWYQQTPGQGLQFLFEYFSETQRNKGNFPGRFSGRQFSNSRSEMNVSTLELGDSALYLCASSLDGTAVDEQYFGPGTRLTVT.

The rearrangement uses TRBV11-2 and TRBJ2-7; no firm D call. Germline V CDR1 and CDR2: SGHAT, FQNNGV. Trimming stripped 6 bases from V and 0 bases from J, with 18 bases between. The CDR3 runs to 16 residues. CDR3 in amino acids: CASRRSLGSDSYEQYF. The CDR3 bases are TGTGCCAGCAGACGGAGTCTCGGTTCGGACTCCTACGAGCAGTACTTC.

This rearrangement joins TRBV7-9 to TRBJ2-4; 11 positions match TRBD2. CDR1 and CDR2 (germline): SEHNR, FQNEAQ (reference sequence). V shed 0 bases, J shed 6 bases, and the junction held 7 bases outside the gene matches. The CDR3 is 17 residues long. CDR3 DNA sequence: TGTGCCAGCAGCTTAGCGCTAGCGGGAGGCACCGGAAACATTCAGTACTTC. Translation: CASSLALAGGTGNIQYF.

The V call is TRBV9, the J call TRBJ2-7, with D perhaps TRBD1 (5 bases). The V gene's germline CDR1 is SGDLS and CDR2 YYNGEE. V was cut by 4 bases and J by 10 bases, with 21 bases left in between. The CDR3 has 14 amino acids. As DNA, the CDR3 is TGTGCCAGCAGCTCCGATGTTGAGCAGGGCCTTCAGTACTTC. Translating it yields CASSSDVEQGLQYF.

This clonotype has only a few counts. V and J are TRBV12-3 or TRBV12-4 and TRBJ2-7; D might be TRBD1 (5 bases). This CDR3 has 13 residues. Deletions cut 2 bases from V and 4 bases from J, with 9 bases between. CDR3 region: CASSLRGIYEQYF. The CDR3 nucleotides are TGTGCCAGCAGTTTAAGGGGCATATACGAGCAGTACTTC.

The CDR3 DNA reads as TGCAGCGTTGTCCCCTCGGCGGGTCTCACAGATACGCAGTATTTT. Its translation is CSVVPSAGLTDTQYF. V usage is TRBV29-1 and J usage is TRBJ2-3, with D perhaps matching TRBD2 (5 bases). Germline lookup yields CDR1 SQVTM and CDR2 ANQGSEA. The CDR3 runs to 15 residues. The V gene lost 4 bases and the J gene lost 2 bases, with 16 bases spanning the gap.

The CDR3 DNA sequence: TGTGCCAGCAGTTTAGCGTCTCGACAGATACTCACAGATACGCAGTATTTT. Amino acids: CASSLASRQILTDTQYF. The chain recombines TRBV12-3 or TRBV12-4 with TRBJ2-3; TRBD1 might be the D (5 bases). V was trimmed by 0 bases and J by 2 bases, leaving 15 bases between them. The length of the CDR3 is 17 residues.

This clonotype has only one observation. The genes are TRBV24-1 and TRBJ2-3; the D call may be TRBD1 or TRBD2 (6 bases each). Trimming took 9 bases from V and 0 from J, leaving 21 bases between them. Germline V lookup: CDR1 KGHDR, CDR2 SFDVKD. The CDR3 loop spans 17 amino acids. CDR3 in amino acids: CATSLGRDTPSTDTQYF. The CDR3 bases are TGTGCCACCTCACTCGGGCGGGACACCCCTAGCACAGATACGCAGTATTTT.

The chain is built from TRBV2 and TRBJ2-7; possibly TRBD2 for D (6 bases). The V gene's germline CDR1 is SNHLY and CDR2 FYNNEI. The germline V and J ends were trimmed by 6 bases and 6 bases, with 15 bases remaining between them. CDR3 length equals 13 residues. CDR3 sequence: CASRPQRGAEQYF. As DNA, the CDR3 is TGTGCCAGCAGGCCGCAACGCGGGGCCGAGCAGTACTTC. Full variable domain (outside the CDR3, taken from reference TRBV2 and TRBJ2-7): EPEVTQTPSHQVTQMGQEVILRCVPISNHLYFYWYRQILGQKVEFLVSFYNNEISEKSEIFDDQFSVERPDGSNFTLKIRSTKLEDSAMYFCASRPQRGAEQYFGPGTRLTVT.

The rearrangement uses TRBV20-1 and TRBJ2-5, with 9 bases fitting TRBD2. CDR1 is DFQATT, CDR2 SNEGSKA, per germline (reference sequence). The CDR3 is 15 amino acids. The V and J ends lost 4 bases and 2 bases, in that order; junction bases with no gene match: 8. The CDR3 nucleotides read TGCAGTGCTAAAGGACTAGCGAGTGAGCAAGAGACCCAGTACTTC. It translates to CSAKGLASEQETQYF.